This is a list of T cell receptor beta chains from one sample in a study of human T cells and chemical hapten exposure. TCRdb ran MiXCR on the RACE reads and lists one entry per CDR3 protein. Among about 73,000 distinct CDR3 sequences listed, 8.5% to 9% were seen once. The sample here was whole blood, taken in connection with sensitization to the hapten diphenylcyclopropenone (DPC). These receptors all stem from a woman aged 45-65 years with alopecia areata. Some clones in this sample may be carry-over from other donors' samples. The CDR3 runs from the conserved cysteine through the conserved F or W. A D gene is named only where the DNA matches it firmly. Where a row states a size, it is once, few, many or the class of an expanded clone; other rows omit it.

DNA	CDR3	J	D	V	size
TGTGCCAGCTCCTCGGGGCCAGATACGCAGTATTTT	CASSSGPDTQYF	TRBJ2-3	.	TRBV28	many
TGTGCCAGCAGCTTATCAGGTGGGGGAGATACGCAGTATTTT	CASSLSGGGDTQYF	TRBJ2-3	.	TRBV7-2	.
TGTGCCAGCAGCTATTTTCCGGCAGGGACTAGCACAGATACGCAGTATTTT	CASSYFPAGTSTDTQYF	TRBJ2-3	.	TRBV7-8	few
TGTGCCAGCAGGGGACGGGGACGGCCGTTATATGGCTACACCTTC	CASRGRGRPLYGYTF	TRBJ1-2	.	TRBV6-5	.
TGCAGTGCTAGAGATGTTGAAGTACGAAACACTGAAGCTTTCTTT	CSARDVEVRNTEAFF	TRBJ1-1	.	TRBV20-1	.
TGTGCCAGCAGAATCAATAGCAATCAGCCCCAGCATTTT	CASRINSNQPQHF	TRBJ1-5	.	TRBV6-5	few
TGCGCCAGCAGCCAAGATGGGGTATCTGGAAACACCATATATTTT	CASSQDGVSGNTIYF	TRBJ1-3	.	TRBV4-1	many
TGTGCGGCGGACAGCCACAATCAGCCCCAGCATTTT	CAADSHNQPQHF	TRBJ1-5	.	TRBV30	few
TGTGCCAGTACCGACCCCCTGAAGATCTACGGCTACACCTTC	CASTDPLKIYGYTF	TRBJ1-2	.	TRBV19	.
TGTGCCAGCAGTGGTCCTGATAGCACCGGGGAGCTGTTTTTT	CASSGPDSTGELFF	TRBJ2-2	.	TRBV2	few
TGCGCCAGCAGCCTAGGGACGGATGCCTACGAGCAGTACTTC	CASSLGTDAYEQYF	TRBJ2-7	.	TRBV4-1	many
TGTGCCAGCAGCTCCCGACCAGGGGGACCGAACACCGGGGAGCTGTTTTTT	CASSSRPGGPNTGELFF	TRBJ2-2	TRBD1	TRBV7-8	many
TGTGCCATCACATCTCTCGCGGATATTAGCACAGATACGCAGTATTTT	CAITSLADISTDTQYF	TRBJ2-3	.	TRBV12-3/TRBV12-4	few
TGTGCCAGCAGCGCAGACAGAGAACCTAATGAAAAACTGTTTTTT	CASSADREPNEKLFF	TRBJ1-4	.	TRBV5-6	few
TGTGCCAGCCGGGAGGAGACAGCTCCCACCGGGGAGCTGTTTTTT	CASREETAPTGELFF	TRBJ2-2	TRBD2	TRBV4-2	.
TGCAGCATCTTGGATCCGGGGACAGCGGGGGCGGCAGATACGCAGTATTTT	CSILDPGTAGAADTQYF	TRBJ2-3	.	TRBV29-1	many
TGTGCCAGCAGTCACCGGGACAACCCCTACGAGCAGTACTTC	CASSHRDNPYEQYF	TRBJ2-7	.	TRBV28	.
TGTGCCATCAGCACCCAGGTTAACTATGGCTACACCTTC	CAISTQVNYGYTF	TRBJ1-2	.	TRBV10-3	many
TGTGCCAGCAGCTTTGACAGCCACTACGAGCAGTACTTC	CASSFDSHYEQYF	TRBJ2-7	.	TRBV5-6	few
TGTGCCAGCAGCTTTCCGGGACAAACGAACACTGAAGCTTTCTTT	CASSFPGQTNTEAFF	TRBJ1-1	.	TRBV4-2	.
TGTGCCTCAGCCCCGGGACGTGGCTTATCTGGGGCCAACGTCCTGACTTTC	CASAPGRGLSGANVLTF	TRBJ2-6	.	TRBV27	.
TGCAGCGCCGAGGCCAGATCGCGGAGTGAAGCCAAAAACATTCAGTACTTC	CSAEARSRSEAKNIQYF	TRBJ2-4	.	TRBV29-1	many
TGTGCCAGCAGCCCACTCGCCGACAGTCTTAGTCTGTTTTTT	CASSPLADSLSLFF	TRBJ1-4	.	TRBV6-9	few
TGCAGCGCCGGACAGGGCCTCGACACTGAAGCTTTCTTT	CSAGQGLDTEAFF	TRBJ1-1	TRBD1	TRBV29-1	many
TGTGCCACCAGCCAGGGACGGCTCATACCAGATACGCAGTATTTT	CATSQGRLIPDTQYF	TRBJ2-3	.	TRBV15	.
TGCAGCGTTGAGGGGAACACTGAAGCTTTCTTT	CSVEGNTEAFF	TRBJ1-1	.	TRBV29-1	.
TGTGCCAGCAGCCCCGAAGTGGTCCCCTACGAGCAGTACTTC	CASSPEVVPYEQYF	TRBJ2-7	.	TRBV9	few
TGTGCCACCAGTGATTCACAGTACTACACAGATACGCAGTATTTT	CATSDSQYYTDTQYF	TRBJ2-3	.	TRBV24-1	many
TGTGCCAGCAGTGTTCTGGGGGGACGCTATGGCTACACCTTC	CASSVLGGRYGYTF	TRBJ1-2	.	TRBV2	.
TGTGCCAGCAGCTTAGCGACTCCACGTGGGCTCCTAGCCAAAAACATTCAGTACTTC	CASSLATPRGLLAKNIQYF	TRBJ2-4	.	TRBV7-2	many
TGTGCCAGCAGCCACGGGGACTCTTATGGCTACACCTTC	CASSHGDSYGYTF	TRBJ1-2	.	TRBV3-1	.
TGTGCCAGCAGTAGTAGCGGGGGGTCCTACAATGAGCAGTTCTTC	CASSSSGGSYNEQFF	TRBJ2-1	TRBD2	TRBV6-5	few
TGTGCCAGCAGTTTTCCCCAAGAGACCCAGTACTTC	CASSFPQETQYF	TRBJ2-5	.	TRBV12-3/TRBV12-4	few
TGTGCCAGCAGCCCCAGGGACGCCTATGGCTACACCTTC	CASSPRDAYGYTF	TRBJ1-2	.	TRBV7-9	many
TGTGCCAGCAGCTTAGCCGGAAAACTGTTTTTT	CASSLAGKLFF	TRBJ1-4	.	TRBV7-2	many
TGTGCCAGCAGTTCCACGGACCTGAGCTACGAGCAGTACTTC	CASSSTDLSYEQYF	TRBJ2-7	.	TRBV12-3/TRBV12-4	few
TGTGCCAGCAGTTACCTCGGACGGCCCGGGGAGCTGTTTTTT	CASSYLGRPGELFF	TRBJ2-2	.	TRBV6-6	.
TGTGCCAGCAGCTTAGTGGGACAGGCTGGAAACACCATATATTTT	CASSLVGQAGNTIYF	TRBJ1-3	TRBD1	TRBV7-9	.
TGTGCCAGCAGAGGACAGGGGGCCACTGAAGCTTTCTTT	CASRGQGATEAFF	TRBJ1-1	TRBD1	TRBV25-1	few
TGCGCCAGCAGCCCCCGACAGGGGGGGTACGAGCAGTACTTC	CASSPRQGGYEQYF	TRBJ2-7	TRBD1	TRBV4-1	few
TGTGCCAGCAGTCTACTAGCGGGAGGAGGCAATGAGCAGTTCTTC	CASSLLAGGGNEQFF	TRBJ2-1	TRBD2	TRBV6-2/TRBV6-3	.